Each of the 14 T cell receptor beta chains below was sequenced from the same sample in a study of T cell responses to AZD1222 COVID-19 vaccine. Measured with immunoSEQ multiplex PCR; TCRdb has only the in-frame clones, and not every one. The table includes approximately 30,000 clones, approximately 86% detected once. The material sequenced was peripheral blood, taken on day 0 of AZD1222 vaccination. Source of these receptors: an adult in good health.

The chain joins TRBV9 to TRBJ1-1; D possibly corresponds to TRBD1 (5 bases). This CDR3 is built from 12 residues. Per the germline V gene, CDR1 is SGDLS and CDR2 is YYNGEE. V shed 6 bases and J shed 1 base, with 7 bases lying between them. CDR3 sequence: CASIGANTEAFF. The CDR3 DNA sequence: TGTGCCAGCATCGGGGCGAACACTGAAGCTTTCTTT. The full variable domain, its missing parts supplied by reference TRBV9 and TRBJ1-1, is DSGVTQTPKHLITATGQRVTLRCSPRSGDLSVYWYQQSLDQGLQFLIQYYNGEERAKGNILERFSAQQFPDLHSELNLSSLELGDSALYFCASIGANTEAFFGQGTRLTVV.

V gene TRBV7-8 combines with J gene TRBJ2-7; tentatively, D is TRBD2 (6 bases). The germline V and J ends were trimmed by 4 bases and 3 bases, with 10 bases remaining between them. Germline CDR1 SGHVS, CDR2 FQNEAQ. There are 13 residues in the CDR3. The CDR3, as DNA: TGTGCCAGCAGCTCCCCCGGGGGCTACGAGCAGTACTTC. It yields the protein CASSSPGGYEQYF.

The chain uses TRBV27 and TRBJ1-5; 9 bases map to TRBD1. This CDR3 region has 16 residues. Germline CDR1 is MNHEY and CDR2 is SMNVEV (reference sequence). V dropped 1 base and J dropped 6; count of bases not matched to a gene: 7. CDR3 nucleotide sequence: TGTGCCAGCAGTTTATTCGGGACAGGGATGTCTCAGCCCCAGCATTTT. Its protein product is CASSLFGTGMSQPQHF.

The chain joins TRBV15 to TRBJ2-3; a possible D gene is TRBD2 (7 bases). This CDR3 has 16 amino acids. Trimming took off 0 bases at V and 1 base at J, with 11 bases between the two ends. Germline V CDR1 and CDR2: LNHNV, YYDKDF (reference sequence). For the CDR3, the DNA is TGTGCCACCAGCAGAGATCTCGGGGGGCGCACAGATACGCAGTATTTT. Amino acid sequence: CATSRDLGGRTDTQYF.

The chain couples TRBV14 to TRBJ2-1; 8 bases align to TRBD2. The junction had 8 bases not matched to a gene; V was cut back by 3 bases and J by 4 bases. The CDR3 has 16 residues. Looked up from germline, CDR1 is SGHDN and CDR2 is FVKESK. CDR3 in DNA: TGTGCCAGCAGCCATTTGGGCGGGAGGAAGTACAATGAGCAGTTCTTC. Translated, it gives CASSHLGGRKYNEQFF.

This clone was detected once. The rearrangement links TRBV6-2 or TRBV6-3 to TRBJ2-7; 10 nucleotides line up with TRBD2. The CDR3 loop spans 14 amino acids. Germline CDR1 reads MNHEY; CDR2 reads SVGEGT. V dropped 6 bases and J dropped 2; count of bases not matched to a gene: 4. The DNA for the CDR3 is TGTGCCAGCAGCCTAGGACTAGCGGCCTACGAGCAGTACTTC. Encoded protein: CASSLGLAAYEQYF.

The J gene is TRBJ2-7, the V gene TRBV12-3 or TRBV12-4, with D unresolved. The CDR3 consists of 12 residues. V dropped 6 bases and J dropped 3 bases, with 9 bases sitting between them. CDR3 nucleotide sequence: TGTGCCAGCAGCCCCATGGGCTACGAGCAGTACTTC. Translation: CASSPMGYEQYF.

The chain uses TRBV7-2 and TRBJ1-3; the D is unclear. This CDR3 spans 18 amino acids. Trimming removed 0 bases from V and 2 bases from J, with 17 bases in between. Germline CDR1 SGHTA, CDR2 FQGNSA. The CDR3 is CASSLAPEPTPPGNTIYF. CDR3 coding DNA: TGTGCCAGCAGCTTAGCCCCTGAACCGACTCCCCCTGGAAACACCATATATTTT.

This clone is deemed medium-sized. The CDR3 loop reads CAWSVGTFEKLFF. DNA for the CDR3: TGTGCCTGGAGTGTGGGCACATTTGAAAAACTGTTTTTT. The chain has TRBV30 and TRBJ1-4; D remains unclear. The CDR3 runs 13 residues. Germline CDR1 reads GTSNPN; CDR2 reads SVGIG (reference sequence). Trimming stripped 0 bases from V and 7 bases from J, with 9 bases between.

The chain is built from TRBV10-3 and TRBJ1-2, with TRBD1 matching over 12 bases. J lost 1 base, V lost 9 bases, and 6 bases had no gene match. This CDR3 contains 15 residues. Germline CDR1 reads ENHRY; CDR2 reads SYGVKD. CDR3 region: CAIGTGGTINYGYTF. The CDR3 nucleotides are TGTGCCATAGGGACAGGGGGCACCATTAACTATGGCTACACCTTC.

This sequence joins TRBV6-1 and TRBJ1-4; tentative D call: TRBD1 (5 bases). Germline V gives CDR1 MNHNS, CDR2 SASEGT. The CDR3 sequence is 15 residues long. V dropped 2 bases and J dropped 10 bases, with 17 bases sitting between them. The CDR3: CASSERGRVEGKLFF. As DNA, the CDR3 is TGTGCCAGCAGTGAAAGAGGCAGGGTGGAGGGAAAACTGTTTTTT.

This clone was observed a single time. The genes are TRBV10-3 and TRBJ2-7; 10 bases align to TRBD2. This CDR3 comprises 15 residues. Per germline, CDR1 ENHRY and CDR2 SYGVKD. J lost 4 bases, V lost 4 bases, and 7 bases had no gene match. The CDR3 DNA sequence: TGTGCCATCAGTGTCGCTGGACTAGCGGCATACGAGCAGTACTTC. Amino acid sequence: CAISVAGLAAYEQYF.

The V call is TRBV19, the J call TRBJ1-5; the D gene is possibly TRBD1 (6 bases). The length of the CDR3 is 16 residues. Trimming left V 2 bases short and J 0 bases short, with 11 bases between. Germline V lookup: CDR1 LNHDA, CDR2 SQIVND (reference sequence). The CDR3 spells CASSIRGTYSNQPQHF. CDR3 in DNA: TGTGCCAGTAGTATACGGGGGACATATAGCAATCAGCCCCAGCATTTT.

The V call is TRBV6-5, the J call TRBJ2-4; TRBD1 might be the D (5 bases). V gave up 2 bases and J gave up 10 bases, with 9 bases separating them. This CDR3 has 12 amino acids. Germline values: CDR1 MNHEY, CDR2 SVGAGI. CDR3 nucleotides: TGTGCCAGCAGTTACCAGGGTGGAATTCAGTACTTC. The encoded protein is CASSYQGGIQYF.